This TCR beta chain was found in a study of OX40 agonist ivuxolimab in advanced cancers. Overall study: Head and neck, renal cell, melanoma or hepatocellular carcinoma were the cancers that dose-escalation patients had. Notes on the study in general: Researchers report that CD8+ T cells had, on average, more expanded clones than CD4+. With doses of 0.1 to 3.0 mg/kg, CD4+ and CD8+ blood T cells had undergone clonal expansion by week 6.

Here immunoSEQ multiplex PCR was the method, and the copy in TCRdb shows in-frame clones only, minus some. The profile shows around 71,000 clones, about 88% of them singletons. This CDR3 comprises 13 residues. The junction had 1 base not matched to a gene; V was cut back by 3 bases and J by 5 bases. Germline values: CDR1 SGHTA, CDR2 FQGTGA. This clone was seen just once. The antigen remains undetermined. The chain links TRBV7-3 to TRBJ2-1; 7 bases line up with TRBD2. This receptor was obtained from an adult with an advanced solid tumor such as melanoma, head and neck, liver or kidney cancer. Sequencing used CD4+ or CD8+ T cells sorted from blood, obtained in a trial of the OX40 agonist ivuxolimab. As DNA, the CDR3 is TGTGCCAGCAGCTTCCTAGCGGACAATGAGCAGTTCTTC. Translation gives CASSFLADNEQFF.